This T cell receptor (beta chain) was profiled in a study of identical twins. General observations from the study: Insertions ran lower in abundant cord blood beta clonotypes, though not in memory repertoires.

TCRdb called the 5' RACE reads again in MiXCR, with one record for every CDR3 protein. The table lists 420,000 or so distinct CDR3 sequences, about 18% of them singletons. Germline-derived CDR1 and CDR2 are ENHRY and SYGVKD. Trimming removed 8 bases from V and 1 base from J; junction bases left unmatched: 2. CDR3 length: 13 amino acids. This clonotype appeared many times. Its antigen is not identified. The sequence was obtained from a man aged 45-65 years in good health. This chain uses TRBV10-3 with TRBJ1-5; TRBD1 agrees at 7 bases. Sequencing input: naive T cells sorted from blood. CDR3 nucleotide sequence: TGTGCCATCCGGGACAGAAGCAATCAGCCCCAGCATTTT. Amino acid sequence: CAIRDRSNQPQHF.